The next 3 T cell receptor beta chains were all read from a single sample in a study of T cell responses to AZD1222 COVID-19 vaccine. The protocol was immunoSEQ multiplex PCR, while the TCRdb copy is restricted to in-frame clones and leaves out a portion. The table has about 180,000 clones, 85% to 90% seen once. The source material was peripheral blood, sampled 28 days after the second AZD1222 dose. Source of these receptors: an adult who received the AZD1222 COVID-19 vaccine.

This chain connects TRBV6-1 to TRBJ2-7; the D is unclear. Germline V lookup: CDR1 MNHNS, CDR2 SASEGT. The CDR3 extends over 13 amino acids. Trimming took off 1 base at V and 2 bases at J, with 6 bases between the two ends. CDR3 residues: CASSEERTYEQYF. In DNA, the CDR3 is TGTGCCAGCAGTGAAGAACGAACCTACGAGCAGTACTTC.

The chain uses TRBV6-4 and TRBJ1-5; 12 positions match TRBD1. The CDR3 totals 19 residues. Germline CDR1 is MRHNA and CDR2 is SNTAGT. Trimming cost V 3 bases and J 2 bases; bases outside gene matches: 11. The CDR3 region is CASSEIGTGGRRGNQPQHF. CDR3 bases: TGTGCCAGCAGTGAAATCGGGACAGGGGGCAGGCGCGGCAATCAGCCCCAGCATTTT.

The chain has TRBV5-4 and TRBJ2-1; 9 bases are a match to TRBD1. This CDR3 is built from 15 residues. J gave up 9 bases and V 4 bases, and 11 bases lay outside the gene matches. Germline V gene sequence: CDR1 SGHNT, CDR2 YYREEE (reference sequence). The CDR3: CASSPRDRVEAEQFF. The DNA of the CDR3 is TGTGCCAGCAGCCCGCGGGACAGGGTGGAAGCTGAGCAGTTCTTC.